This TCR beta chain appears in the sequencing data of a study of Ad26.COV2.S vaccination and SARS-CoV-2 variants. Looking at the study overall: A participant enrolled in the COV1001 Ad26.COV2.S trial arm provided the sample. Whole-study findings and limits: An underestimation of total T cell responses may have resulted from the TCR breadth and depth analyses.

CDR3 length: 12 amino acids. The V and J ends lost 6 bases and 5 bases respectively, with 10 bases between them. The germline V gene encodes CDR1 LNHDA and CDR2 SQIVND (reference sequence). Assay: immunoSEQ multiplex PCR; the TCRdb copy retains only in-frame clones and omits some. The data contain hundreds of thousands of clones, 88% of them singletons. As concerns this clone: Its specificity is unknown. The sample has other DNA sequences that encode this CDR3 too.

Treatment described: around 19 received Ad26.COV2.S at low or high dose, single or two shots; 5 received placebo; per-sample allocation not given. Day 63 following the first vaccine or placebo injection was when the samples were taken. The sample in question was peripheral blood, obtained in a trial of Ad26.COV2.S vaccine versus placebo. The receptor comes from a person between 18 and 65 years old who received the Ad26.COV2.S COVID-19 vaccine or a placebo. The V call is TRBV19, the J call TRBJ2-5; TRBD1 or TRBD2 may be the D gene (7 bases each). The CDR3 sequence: CASSRGGETQYF. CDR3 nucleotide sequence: TGTGCCAGTAGCAGGGGGGGGGAGACCCAGTACTTC.